The 20 T cell receptor beta chains below all came from one sample that was sequenced in a study of CD8+CD57+ T cells in acquired aplastic anemia. All patients picked for sequencing had shown, by flow cytometry, an expansion of CD8+CD57+ cells. The study profiled TCR beta VDJ and CDR3 using genomic DNA as template. TCRdb processed the reads anew with MiXCR; each CDR3 protein has one entry. This table has under 500,000 distinct CDR3 sequences, approximately 33% appearing once. The sequencing sample was made of sorted CD4+, CD8+, or CD8+CD57+ T cells (not recorded which) from PBMCs. The source is a human donor with aplastic anemia.

This chain uses TRBV5-6 with TRBJ1-2; 9 nucleotides agree with TRBD1. J was trimmed by 3 bases and V by 4 bases; bases with no gene match: 7. The CDR3 runs to 15 residues. Per germline, CDR1 SGHDT and CDR2 YYEEEE. The CDR3: CASSVRDREDYGYTF. The CDR3 coding sequence is TGTGCCAGCAGCGTCCGGGACAGGGAAGACTATGGCTACACCTTC.

This clonotype occurred many times. This chain connects TRBV7-9 to TRBJ1-4; TRBD1 might be the D (5 bases). V lost 3 bases to trimming and J lost 14 bases, with 13 bases between them. Germline CDR1 and CDR2: SEHNR and FQNEAQ (reference sequence). This CDR3 spans 12 amino acids. The CDR3 bases are TGTGCCAGCAGCTTCAGCACAGGCGGCCTGTTTTTT. Its translation is CASSFSTGGLFF.

Worth noting for this clonotype: With a much larger clone just one base away, this may be a read error. V and J are TRBV29-1 and TRBJ2-5, with D perhaps TRBD2 (5 bases). V was shortened by 4 bases and J by 9 bases, with 18 bases between the two germline ends. Germline V lookup: CDR1 SQVTM, CDR2 ANQGSEA. CDR3 length equals 13 residues. The CDR3, as DNA: TGCAGCGTTGGAGGGTATCCCGCGGAGGCCCAGTACTTC. It yields the protein CSVGGYPAEAQYF.

This clonotype was seen at least ten times. The chain is built from TRBV20-1 and TRBJ2-5; D unclear. V gave up 3 bases and J gave up 4 bases, with 9 bases separating them. The CDR3 sequence is 12 residues long. CDR1 is DFQATT, CDR2 SNEGSKA, per germline (reference sequence). This CDR3 reads CSASKMGETQYF. In nucleotides, the CDR3 is TGCAGTGCTAGTAAGATGGGAGAGACCCAGTACTTC.

This rearrangement joins TRBV19 to TRBJ2-2; D gene ambiguous. Between the trimmed V and J ends, which lost 6 bases and 7 bases, there was a span of 9 bases. The CDR3 length is 12 residues. Germline V gives CDR1 LNHDA, CDR2 SQIVND (reference sequence). The CDR3 here is CASRELGGELFF. The CDR3 nucleotides are TGTGCCAGTAGAGAACTGGGCGGGGAGCTGTTTTTT. Together with reference TRBV19 and TRBJ2-2, the CDR3 gives the full variable domain: DGGITQSPKYLFRKEGQNVTLSCEQNLNHDAMYWYRQDPGQGLRLIYYSQIVNDFQKGDIAEGYSVSREKKESFPLTVTSAQKNPTAFYLCASRELGGELFFGEGSRLTVL.

This clonotype has only a few counts. The chain recombines TRBV7-3 with TRBJ1-1; TRBD1 matches 7 bases. The germline V gene encodes CDR1 SGHTA and CDR2 FQGTGA. The CDR3 consists of 13 residues. V dropped 4 bases and J dropped 4; count of bases not matched to a gene: 3. In DNA form, the CDR3 reads TGTGCCAGCAGCTCGAACAGGGGCACTGAAGCTTTCTTT. Its translation: CASSSNRGTEAFF.

This clonotype was seen a few times. The rearrangement links TRBV2 to TRBJ2-4; 10 nucleotides line up with TRBD1. There are 13 residues in the CDR3. The germline gives CDR1 SNHLY, CDR2 FYNNEI. V was pared by 8 bases and J by 6 bases, with 4 bases of the junction left unmatched. In DNA form, the CDR3 reads TGTGCCAGCGCCGGGACAGGGGTAAACATTCAGTACTTC. Its protein product is CASAGTGVNIQYF.

This chain joins TRBV5-1 and TRBJ2-1; TRBD1 aligns across 7 bases. This CDR3 has 16 residues. V was clipped by 4 bases and J by 0 bases; unmatched bases: 7. Germline V lookup: CDR1 SGHRS, CDR2 YFSETQ. The CDR3 loop reads CASSPETGNSYNEQFF. The DNA for the CDR3 is TGCGCCAGCAGCCCGGAGACAGGGAACTCCTACAATGAGCAGTTCTTC.

The chain uses TRBV15 and TRBJ1-2; D is uncertain. CDR1 is LNHNV, CDR2 YYDKDF, per germline (reference sequence). The V end lost 5 bases, the J end lost 2 bases, and 12 bases lay between the germline ends. The CDR3 totals 14 residues. CDR3 DNA sequence: TGTGCCACCAGCCCCCGCAGTGAGAACTATGGCTACACCTTC. It is translated as CATSPRSENYGYTF.

This clonotype has just a few counts. This chain uses TRBV7-6 with TRBJ2-3; 7 nucleotides line up with TRBD1. V lost 1 base, J lost 2 bases, and 24 bases stayed unmatched. The V gene's germline CDR1 is SGHVS and CDR2 FNYEAQ. The CDR3 is 22 amino acids. The CDR3 sequence is CASSLESNLVGTAQSYTDTQYF. As DNA, the CDR3 is TGTGCCAGCAGCTTAGAATCCAATCTCGTCGGGACAGCGCAGAGCTACACAGATACGCAGTATTTT.

The V gene is TRBV10-2, the J gene TRBJ2-2, with TRBD1 matching over 10 bases. V shed 2 bases, J shed 8 bases, and the junction held 2 bases outside the gene matches. CDR1 and CDR2 (germline): WSHSY, SAAADI. This CDR3 has 14 amino acids. The CDR3 spells CASSEGQGVGELFF. Written as DNA, the CDR3 is TGCGCCAGCAGTGAGGGACAGGGGGTAGGGGAGCTGTTTTTT.

This clonotype was seen a handful of times. The genes are TRBV11-2 and TRBJ2-3; D is possibly TRBD2 (6 bases). Looked up from germline, CDR1 is SGHAT and CDR2 is FQNNGV. The CDR3 spans 16 residues. V was cut by 3 bases and J by 2 bases, with 15 bases left in between. The CDR3 here is CASSFQPGLPTDTQYF. CDR3 nucleotides: TGTGCCAGCAGCTTTCAACCGGGACTCCCCACAGATACGCAGTATTTT.

In its sample, this clonotype was seen many times. CDR3 sequence: CASSLIAGAQIHEQYF. In DNA form, the CDR3 reads TGTGCCAGCAGCTTGATAGCAGGGGCCCAGATCCACGAGCAGTACTTC. The chain links TRBV7-9 to TRBJ2-7; the D gene is possibly TRBD1 (6 bases). The germline V gene has CDR1 SEHNR and CDR2 FQNEAQ (reference sequence). V lost 3 bases, J lost 5 bases, and 20 bases lay in between. The CDR3 totals 16 residues.

This clonotype has ten or more counts. This rearrangement joins TRBV10-3 to TRBJ2-1; TRBD2 matches 8 bases. CDR3 size: 15 residues. Per germline, CDR1 ENHRY and CDR2 SYGVKD. With V trimmed by 8 bases and J by 7 bases, 13 bases remained unmatched. DNA of the CDR3: TGTGCCATCTCTTCGAAAGCGGGAGCCGAGAATGAGCAGTTCTTC. It codes for CAISSKAGAENEQFF.

This chain uses TRBV9 with TRBJ2-3, with D maybe TRBD1 (6 bases). Between the trimmed V and J ends, which lost 3 bases and 7 bases, there was a span of 18 bases. The CDR3 extends over 15 amino acids. CDR1 and CDR2 from the germline V gene are SGDLS and YYNGEE. In DNA, the CDR3 is TGTGCCAGCAGCGCCGATACCGGGACACTAAATACGCAGTATTTT. It is translated as CASSADTGTLNTQYF.

This chain joins TRBV13 and TRBJ2-3; D could derive from TRBD1 or TRBD2 (5 bases each). V lost 0 bases, J lost 4 bases, and 8 bases lay in between. Germline CDR1 reads PRHDT; CDR2 reads FYEKMQ (reference sequence). The CDR3 is 14 amino acids. The CDR3 reads CASSLGRGPDTQYF. CDR3 sequence (DNA): TGTGCCAGCAGCTTAGGCCGGGGACCAGATACGCAGTATTTT.

This clonotype has more than one count but fewer than ten. V and J are TRBV25-1 and TRBJ2-1, with D perhaps given as TRBD1 or TRBD2 (6 bases each). Germline V gene sequence: CDR1 MGHDK, CDR2 SYGVNS. Trimming stripped 8 bases from V and 15 bases from J, with 17 bases between. The CDR3 has 11 amino acids. The CDR3 region is CASAGHVEGFF. As DNA, the CDR3 is TGTGCCAGCGCGGGACATGTGGAGGGGTTCTTC. The complete variable domain, with remaining parts taken from reference TRBV25-1 and TRBJ2-1, reads EADIYQTPRYLVIGTGKKITLECSQTMGHDKMYWYQQDPGMELHLIHYSYGVNSTEKGDLSSESTVSRIRTEHFPLTLESARPSHTSQYLCASAGHVEGFFGPGTRLTVL.

This clonotype was found once. A clone one base away is much larger, so this may be a read error. The CDR3 DNA reads TGCAGTGCTAGACGGGGGACTAGCGGGATGAACACCGGGGAGCTGTTTTTT. Its translation is CSARRGTSGMNTGELFF. The chain has TRBV20-1 and TRBJ2-2; 13 bases fit TRBD2. This CDR3 is built from 17 residues. Germline V CDR1 and CDR2: DFQATT, SNEGSKA (reference sequence). With V trimmed by 2 bases and J by 1 base, 4 bases remained unmatched.

The genes are TRBV7-9 and TRBJ2-3; no definite D call. V dropped 1 base and J dropped 4 bases, with 6 bases sitting between them. The CDR3 has 13 residues. CDR1 and CDR2 from the germline V gene are SEHNR and FQNEAQ (reference sequence). The CDR3 DNA reads TGTGCCAGCAGCTTAGGCAGCGCAGATACGCAGTATTTT. Amino acid sequence: CASSLGSADTQYF.

The chain combines TRBV19 with TRBJ1-5; maybe TRBD1 (5 bases). The CDR3 sequence is 21 residues long. Germline V gene data show CDR1 as LNHDA and CDR2 as SQIVND (reference sequence). V lost 5 bases and J lost 2, with 31 bases in between. The CDR3 is CASSQGMLRVTEVRGNQPQHF. The CDR3 DNA reads as TGTGCCAGTAGTCAGGGTATGTTACGTGTAACGGAGGTAAGGGGCAATCAGCCCCAGCATTTT.